The rows below give T cell receptor beta chains drawn from one sample of a study of T cell responses to AZD1222 COVID-19 vaccine. Only in-frame clones appear in the TCRdb table, and some are missing; sequencing was by immunoSEQ multiplex PCR. The profile shows 120,000 to 150,000 clones, 82% of them singletons. The material sequenced was peripheral blood, taken on day 0 of MenACWY control vaccination. The receptors were gathered from an adult in good health. The CDR3 runs from the conserved cysteine through the conserved F or W. A D gene is named only where the DNA matches it firmly. Only part of the rows carry a size: once, few, many, or a class if the clone is expanded.

abundance	j_gene	v_gene	d_gene	CDR3nt	CDR3aa
NA	TRBJ1-1	TRBV27	TRBD1	TGTGCCAGCAGTATAATATATATCCGGGACAGCACTGAAGCTTTCTTT	CASSIIYIRDSTEAFF
NA	TRBJ1-6	TRBV30	NA	TGTGCCTGGACCCTTCCGGGAGCCAAAGTGGTTTCACCCCTCCACTTT	CAWTLPGAKVVSPLHF
NA	TRBJ1-6	TRBV28	TRBD1	TGTGCCAGCAGTGAATCAACAGGGGAGGGCTCACCCCTCCACTTT	CASSESTGEGSPLHF
NA	TRBJ1-1	TRBV19	NA	TGTGCCAGTAGTATTAGGCCAGGAGGATCTGAAGCTTTCTTT	CASSIRPGGSEAFF
once	TRBJ1-5	TRBV28	NA	TGTGCCAGCAGTTCTGGGTTCAATCAGCCCCAGCATTTT	CASSSGFNQPQHF
NA	TRBJ1-3	TRBV21-1	NA	TGTGCCAGCAGCAAGCGTTTCCCCTCCTACTCTGGAAACACCATATATTTT	CASSKRFPSYSGNTIYF
NA	TRBJ2-3	TRBV27	NA	TGTGCCAGCAGTCCGGACACGTTCACAGATACGCAGTATTTT	CASSPDTFTDTQYF
NA	TRBJ2-1	TRBV3-1/TRBV3-2	TRBD1	TGTGCCAGCAGCCAAGCGGGACAGGGCCTCAATGAGCAGTTCTTC	CASSQAGQGLNEQFF
NA	TRBJ1-4	TRBV6-5	NA	TGTGCCAGCAGAACCGGGGAGGGGGGCGGCGAAAAACTGTTTTTT	CASRTGEGGGEKLFF
NA	TRBJ1-1	TRBV11-2	NA	TGTGCCAGCAGCCCCTGGACGCGGTGGGACACTGAAGCTTTCTTT	CASSPWTRWDTEAFF
NA	TRBJ1-1	TRBV3-1/TRBV3-2	NA	TGTGCCAGCAGCCAGGGCTTTTCGGCGAACACTGAAGCTTTCTTT	CASSQGFSANTEAFF
NA	TRBJ1-4	TRBV7-9	NA	TGTGCCAGCAGCCAGGACGGGCGTGAAAAACTGTTTTTT	CASSQDGREKLFF
NA	TRBJ2-3	TRBV21-1	NA	TGTGCCAGCAGCAAAGCAGGACGGGCTTTAAGCACAGATACGCAGTATTTT	CASSKAGRALSTDTQYF
NA	TRBJ1-6	TRBV30	NA	TGTGCCTGGAGTGGGAGGGTTATGGTGAAGGATTCACCCCTCCACTTT	CAWSGRVMVKDSPLHF
NA	TRBJ2-2	TRBV7-9	TRBD1	TGTGCCAGCAGGACGGGGACAGGGGGCACCGGGGAGCTGTTTTTT	CASRTGTGGTGELFF
NA	TRBJ2-1	TRBV5-4	TRBD2	TGTGCCAGCAGCTTGGCCGGGGGGAGCACCTACAATGAGCAGTTCTTC	CASSLAGGSTYNEQFF
NA	TRBJ2-3	TRBV6-1	TRBD2	TGTGCCAGCAGTGAAGTGAGCGGGGGGGCAGATACGCAGTATTTT	CASSEVSGGADTQYF
NA	TRBJ2-5	TRBV6-5	NA	TGTGCCAGCAGTTACGCCCTGGGACTGAATCAAGAGACCCAGTACTTC	CASSYALGLNQETQYF
NA	TRBJ1-5	TRBV9	TRBD1	TGTGCCAGCAGCGTAGGGACAGGGGATAGCAATCAGCCCCAGCATTTT	CASSVGTGDSNQPQHF
NA	TRBJ1-1	TRBV19	NA	TGTGCCAGTAGGTTTATCTCCCGGATGAACACTGAAGCTTTCTTT	CASRFISRMNTEAFF
NA	TRBJ2-1	TRBV15	NA	TGTGCCACCAGCAGAGAATTGACAATAAACTCCTACAATGAGCAGTTCTTC	CATSRELTINSYNEQFF
NA	TRBJ1-2	TRBV12-3/TRBV12-4	NA	TGTGCCAGCGGACCGGACCAACCACGGGGCTACACCTTC	CASGPDQPRGYTF
few	TRBJ1-5	TRBV28	NA	TGTGCCAGCGGCGTGGTTAGCAATCAGCCCCAGCATTTT	CASGVVSNQPQHF
NA	TRBJ1-1	TRBV7-9	NA	TGTGCCAGCAGCAAGCCGGGACGGACGAACACTGAAGCTTTCTTT	CASSKPGRTNTEAFF
NA	TRBJ1-4	TRBV6-5	NA	TGTGCCAGCAGTTACGGGGGGAGGAACGAAAAACTGTTTTTT	CASSYGGRNEKLFF
NA	TRBJ1-6	TRBV6-5	NA	TGTGCCAGCAGTTACTCCCACAGACACGGTGGGTCCCTCCACTTT	CASSYSHRHGGSLHF
NA	TRBJ1-2	TRBV5-5	NA	TGTGCCAGCAGCTTGGCCCCCAACAGTAACTATGGCTACACCTTC	CASSLAPNSNYGYTF
NA	TRBJ1-4	TRBV7-6	NA	TGTGCCAGCAGTCCCGGTCGAGACAGGACACAAAAACTGTTTTTT	CASSPGRDRTQKLFF
NA	TRBJ2-2	TRBV24-1	NA	TGTGCCACCAGTGACCGACATCCCGGGGAGCTGTTTTTT	CATSDRHPGELFF
NA	TRBJ1-3	TRBV5-1	TRBD1	TGCGCCAGCAGCCAGGGACAGTTCTCTGGAAACACCATATATTTT	CASSQGQFSGNTIYF
NA	TRBJ2-7	TRBV7-2	NA	TGTGCCAGCAGCTTAGATTGGGCGATTACCTACGAGCAGTACTTC	CASSLDWAITYEQYF
NA	TRBJ2-7	TRBV7-2	TRBD1	TGTGCCAGCAGCCTAGAAAGACAGGGCCCTTTATACGAGCAGTACTTC	CASSLERQGPLYEQYF
few	TRBJ2-1	TRBV2	NA	TGTGCCAGCAGTGAAGCTGGGAATGAGCAGTTCTTC	CASSEAGNEQFF
NA	TRBJ1-2	TRBV9	NA	TGTGCCAGCAGCGAGGGGGGAACTAACTATGGCTACACCTTC	CASSEGGTNYGYTF
NA	TRBJ2-2	TRBV18	TRBD1	TGTGCCAGCTCAAAGGGACAGGGATCCACCGGGGAGCTGTTTTTT	CASSKGQGSTGELFF
NA	TRBJ2-1	TRBV11-1	TRBD2	TGTGCCAGCAGCTTTGGTGCGGGGGGTACCTACAATGAGCAGTTCTTC	CASSFGAGGTYNEQFF
NA	TRBJ1-1	TRBV4-1	NA	TGCGCCAGCAGCCAAGCCCAACAGGGCGGTCGCACTGAAGCTTTCTTT	CASSQAQQGGRTEAFF
medium-sized	TRBJ2-5	TRBV6-1	TRBD2	TGTGCCAGCAGTGAGCTAGCGGGGGGGCAAGAGACCCAGTACTTC	CASSELAGGQETQYF
few	TRBJ1-5	TRBV27	NA	TGTGCCAGCAGTCCCCTGCGGGGGGGCAATCAGCCCCAGCATTTT	CASSPLRGGNQPQHF
NA	TRBJ2-2	TRBV2	NA	TGTGCCAGCAGGGAGGTAGACACCGGGGAGCTGTTTTTT	CASREVDTGELFF
few	TRBJ1-1	TRBV29-1	NA	TGCAGCTCATGGACAAGTATGAACACTGAAGCTTTCTTT	CSSWTSMNTEAFF
NA	TRBJ1-3	TRBV3-1/TRBV3-2	NA	TGTGCCAGCAGCCAAGATCTTGGGTCTGGAAACACCATATATTTT	CASSQDLGSGNTIYF
NA	TRBJ1-1	TRBV4-2	NA	TGTGCCAGCAGCCAATCAAAGGGTTGGACAGCCAACACTGAAGCTTTCTTT	CASSQSKGWTANTEAFF
NA	TRBJ1-2	TRBV5-1	NA	TGCGCCAGCAGCCCGGATGGGGACTATGGCTACACCTTC	CASSPDGDYGYTF
few	TRBJ1-1	TRBV28	NA	TGTGCCAGCACCTTCTTGCCCCGGGGGACTGAAGCTTTCTTT	CASTFLPRGTEAFF
NA	TRBJ1-2	TRBV10-2	TRBD1	TGCGCCAGCAGTGACCCCGTCATAGCGGACAGGGGCCGGGGCTATGGCTACACCTTC	CASSDPVIADRGRGYGYTF